The 21 T cell receptor beta chains listed next were all sequenced from one sample in a study of blood T cell repertoires in COVID-19. Measured with immunoSEQ multiplex PCR; TCRdb has only the in-frame clones, and not every one. Of a few hundred thousand clones in the sample, around nine tenths are singletons; the top ten hold 1.2%. The source material was PBMCs or T cells enriched from blood (not recorded which). The receptors originated from a woman between 18 and 30 years old who had recovered from COVID-19.

This clone appeared a few times. The genes are TRBV7-8 and TRBJ1-6; D is possibly TRBD1 (5 bases). V was cut by 4 bases and J by 7 bases, with 17 bases left in between. The germline V gene has CDR1 SGHVS and CDR2 FQNEAQ. This CDR3 is built from 16 residues. The CDR3 DNA reads TGTGCCAGCAGCTCGCTCGGCGGGGCGGAGAATTCACCCCTCCACTTT. It is translated as CASSSLGGAENSPLHF.

J is TRBJ2-2 and V is TRBV29-1; D possibly corresponds to TRBD1 (6 bases). V was trimmed by 6 bases and J by 4 bases, leaving 15 bases between them. Germline lookup yields CDR1 SQVTM and CDR2 ANQGSEA. This CDR3 has 14 residues. The CDR3 loop reads CSVKTGLGTGELFF. DNA for the CDR3: TGCAGCGTCAAAACAGGGCTAGGCACCGGGGAGCTGTTTTTT.

This clone is a singleton in its sample. This chain links TRBV19 with TRBJ1-2; D is ambiguous. The V gene's germline CDR1 is LNHDA and CDR2 SQIVND (reference sequence). V dropped 7 bases and J dropped 2 bases, with 11 bases sitting between them. The CDR3 covers 13 residues. The CDR3 nucleotides read TGTGCCAGTACCCTGGCCGGGAACTATGGCTACACCTTC. Its translation is CASTLAGNYGYTF. The whole variable domain, remainder taken from reference TRBV19 and TRBJ1-2, is DGGITQSPKYLFRKEGQNVTLSCEQNLNHDAMYWYRQDPGQGLRLIYYSQIVNDFQKGDIAEGYSVSREKKESFPLTVTSAQKNPTAFYLCASTLAGNYGYTFGSGTRLTVV.

The chain combines TRBV5-8 with TRBJ1-2, with 8 bases fitting TRBD1. The germline V gene has CDR1 SGHTS and CDR2 YDEGEE. CDR3 length: 16 residues. With 0 bases clipped from V and 5 bases from J, the junction kept 9 bases outside the gene matches. The CDR3 sequence: CASSLAVRQGAYGYTF. CDR3 DNA sequence: TGTGCCAGCAGCTTGGCGGTGCGGCAGGGGGCTTATGGCTACACCTTC. Variable domain in full (rest from reference TRBV5-8 and TRBJ1-2): EAGVTQSPTHLIKTRGQQATLRCSPISGHTSVYWYQQALGLGLQFLLWYDEGEERNRGNFPPRFSGRQFPNYSSELNVNALELEDSALYLCASSLAVRQGAYGYTFGSGTRLTVV.

The chain has TRBV28 and TRBJ1-1; 8 nucleotides agree with TRBD1. In germline, CDR1 is MDHEN, CDR2 SYDVKM. CDR3 length: 15 amino acids. V trimming: 6 bases; J trimming: 4 bases; junction bases outside the gene matches: 10. The CDR3 is CASSSLTGVGTEAFF. The CDR3 DNA sequence: TGTGCCAGCAGCTCCTTGACAGGGGTTGGCACTGAAGCTTTCTTT. The full variable domain, rest sourced from reference TRBV28 and TRBJ1-1, is DVKVTQSSRYLVKRTGEKVFLECVQDMDHENMFWYRQDPGLGLRLIYFSYDVKMKEKGDIPEGYSVSREKKERFSLILESASTNQTSMYLCASSSLTGVGTEAFFGQGTRLTVV.

The chain has TRBV27 and TRBJ2-1; tentatively, D is TRBD2 (6 bases). The germline V and J ends were trimmed by 1 base and 7 bases, with 11 bases remaining between them. The CDR3 consists of 14 residues. Germline V CDR1 and CDR2: MNHEY, SMNVEV (reference sequence). The CDR3 sequence is CASSLWGVSNEQFF. The CDR3 region has the DNA TGTGCCAGCAGTTTATGGGGGGTTTCAAATGAGCAGTTCTTC.

The V call is TRBV27, the J call TRBJ1-1; 7 bases align to TRBD1. The CDR3 totals 15 residues. CDR1 and CDR2 (germline): MNHEY, SMNVEV (reference sequence). The junction had 8 bases not matched to a gene; V was cut back by 7 bases and J by 0 bases. DNA for the CDR3: TGTGCCAGCAAGGGGGCGGACTACATGAACACTGAAGCTTTCTTT. Its translation is CASKGADYMNTEAFF.

V usage is TRBV28 and J usage is TRBJ2-5, with 8 bases fitting TRBD1. The germline V gene encodes CDR1 MDHEN and CDR2 SYDVKM. The V and J ends lost 3 bases and 4 bases, in that order; junction bases with no gene match: 7. The CDR3 length is 15 residues. DNA of the CDR3: TGTGCCAGCAGTTTTCGGGCAGGGGGCGCAGAGACCCAGTACTTC. The encoded protein is CASSFRAGGAETQYF.

This rearrangement joins TRBV11-1 to TRBJ2-5; D might be TRBD2 (6 bases). Trimming pared 5 bases from V and 2 bases from J, leaving 18 bases between. Germline V CDR1 and CDR2: SGHAT, FQDESV (reference sequence). The length of the CDR3 is 16 residues. The chain's CDR3 is CASSIIRGRTQETQYF. CDR3 coding DNA: TGTGCCAGCAGCATTATCCGGGGGAGGACTCAAGAGACCCAGTACTTC.

The chain carries TRBV30 and TRBJ2-5; D is unclear. V was trimmed by 2 bases and J by 2 bases, leaving 6 bases between them. The CDR3 runs 12 residues. Per the germline V gene, CDR1 is GTSNPN and CDR2 is SVGIG (reference sequence). Written as DNA, the CDR3 is TGTGCCTGGAGTTGGCAGCAAGAGACCCAGTACTTC. Translated, it gives CAWSWQQETQYF.

J is TRBJ2-1 and V is TRBV2, with unresolved D. Trimming stripped 0 bases from V and 3 bases from J, with 9 bases between. The length of the CDR3 is 15 residues. CDR1 is SNHLY and CDR2 is FYNNEI in the germline V gene. The chain's CDR3 is CASSEAEQIYNEQFF. DNA for the CDR3: TGTGCCAGCAGTGAAGCGGAGCAGATCTACAATGAGCAGTTCTTC.

The J gene is TRBJ2-7, the V gene TRBV9, with D possibly being TRBD2 (7 bases). The V end lost 3 bases, the J end lost 6 bases, and 19 bases lay between the germline ends. The CDR3 consists of 15 residues. CDR1 and CDR2 from the germline V gene are SGDLS and YYNGEE. The CDR3 DNA is TGTGCCAGCAGCGACGAGGGGGGGCCTGAGGGCGAGCAGTACTTC. Protein: CASSDEGGPEGEQYF.

This chain joins TRBV6-5 and TRBJ1-2, with 10 nucleotides matching TRBD1. CDR1 and CDR2 (germline): MNHEY, SVGAGI. The CDR3 covers 15 residues. The junction had 10 bases not matched to a gene; V was cut back by 6 bases and J by 6 bases. Written as DNA, the CDR3 is TGTGCCAGCAGGAGTCCCGGGACAGGGGTTCATGGCTACACCTTC. This encodes CASRSPGTGVHGYTF.

The rearrangement uses TRBV5-1 and TRBJ1-6, with unresolved D. V was trimmed by 3 bases and J by 0 bases, leaving 7 bases between them. The CDR3 covers 15 residues. CDR1 is SGHRS and CDR2 is YFSETQ in the germline V gene. The CDR3 region has the DNA TGCGCCAGCAGCTCGGACTCCTCCTATAATTCACCCCTCCACTTT. Translating gives CASSSDSSYNSPLHF.

The gene calls are TRBV3-1 (or the pseudogene TRBV3-2) and TRBJ2-7, with 10 bases fitting TRBD2. Germline trimming cut 5 bases from V and 0 bases from J; bases unmatched to any gene: 4. Germline CDR1 is LGHDT and CDR2 is YNNKEL (reference sequence). The length of the CDR3 is 15 residues. As DNA, the CDR3 is TGTGCCAGCAGCGTAGGACTAGCGGTCTCCTACGAGCAGTACTTC. Translating gives CASSVGLAVSYEQYF.

The chain employs TRBV7-9 and TRBJ2-1; tentative D call: TRBD2 (6 bases). Per the germline V gene, CDR1 is SEHNR and CDR2 is FQNEAQ (reference sequence). The CDR3 is 13 residues long. The V end lost 8 bases, the J end lost 8 bases, and 16 bases lay between the germline ends. CDR3 loop: CASGLPLAHEQFF. The CDR3, as DNA: TGTGCCAGCGGACTACCCTTAGCCCATGAGCAGTTCTTC.

The V call is TRBV3-1 (or the pseudogene TRBV3-2), the J call TRBJ1-2; no firm D call. This CDR3 contains 16 residues. The V end lost 0 bases, the J end lost 3 bases, and 14 bases lay between the germline ends. Germline CDR1 and CDR2: LGHDT and YNNKEL (reference sequence). The CDR3: CASSQEVSYFDYGYTF. The CDR3 nucleotides read TGTGCCAGCAGCCAAGAGGTTTCGTACTTCGACTATGGCTACACCTTC.

CDR3 loop: CASRTTWDRDYSYEQYF. DNA of the CDR3: TGTGCCAGCAGGACAACCTGGGACAGAGATTACTCCTACGAGCAGTACTTC. The chain links TRBV27 to TRBJ2-7, with 7 bases matching TRBD1. The CDR3 totals 17 residues. Trimming cost V 6 bases and J 0 bases; bases outside gene matches: 14. The germline gives CDR1 MNHEY, CDR2 SMNVEV (reference sequence).

The chain is built from TRBV19 and TRBJ2-7; the D gene is possibly TRBD1 (8 bases). CDR1 is LNHDA, CDR2 SQIVND, per germline (reference sequence). This CDR3 comprises 15 residues. V lost 6 bases, J lost 1 base, and 16 bases lay in between. The CDR3 is CASSTGQGGSYEQYF. CDR3 sequence (DNA): TGTGCCAGTAGCACCGGACAGGGAGGGTCCTACGAGCAGTACTTC.

The V gene is TRBV6-1, the J gene TRBJ1-1; TRBD1 matches at 7 bases. The CDR3 sequence is 16 residues long. J gave up 1 base and V 3 bases, and 8 bases lay outside the gene matches. The germline V gene has CDR1 MNHNS and CDR2 SASEGT. The CDR3 nucleotides read TGTGCCAGCAGTGATCGACAGGGATATGCGAACACTGAAGCTTTCTTT. Protein: CASSDRQGYANTEAFF.

V is TRBV18 and J is TRBJ1-1, with 7 positions matching TRBD1. Germline CDR1 and CDR2: KGHSH and LQKENI. V was pared by 2 bases and J by 1 base, with 10 bases of the junction left unmatched. The CDR3 sequence is 17 residues long. CDR3 region: CASSPSRTGEGNTEAFF. The CDR3 bases are TGTGCCAGCTCACCAAGCCGCACAGGGGAAGGGAACACTGAAGCTTTCTTT. The full variable domain, with the rest looked up from reference TRBV18 and TRBJ1-1, is NAGVMQNPRHLVRRRGQEARLRCSPMKGHSHVYWYRQLPEEGLKFMVYLQKENIIDESGMPKERFSAEFPKEGPSILRIQQVVRGDSAAYFCASSPSRTGEGNTEAFFGQGTRLTVV.